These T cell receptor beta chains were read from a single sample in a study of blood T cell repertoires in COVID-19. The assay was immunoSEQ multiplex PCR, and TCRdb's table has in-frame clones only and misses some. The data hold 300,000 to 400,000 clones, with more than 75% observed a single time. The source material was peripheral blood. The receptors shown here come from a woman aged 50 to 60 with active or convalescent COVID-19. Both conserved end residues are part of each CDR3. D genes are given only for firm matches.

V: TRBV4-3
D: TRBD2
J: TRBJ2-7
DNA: TGCGCCAGCAGCCAAGAGCGGGGGTACTCCTACGAGCAGTACTTC
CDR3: CASSQERGYSYEQYF

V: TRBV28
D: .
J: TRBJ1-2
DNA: TGTGCCAGCAGTTTCACCCTCCCTGGCCAGGGGGGCTACACCTTC
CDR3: CASSFTLPGQGGYTF

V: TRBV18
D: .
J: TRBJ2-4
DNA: TGTGCCAGCTCACCACAAGGATGGGGGGACATTCAGTACTTC
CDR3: CASSPQGWGDIQYF

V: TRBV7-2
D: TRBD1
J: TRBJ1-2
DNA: TGTGCCAGCAGCTCACCCCGGACAGGACGCGGATCTTATGGCTACACCTTC
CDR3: CASSSPRTGRGSYGYTF

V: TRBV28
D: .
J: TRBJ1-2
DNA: TGTGCCAGCAGTAGATCGGGGGGGTATGGCTACACCTTC
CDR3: CASSRSGGYGYTF

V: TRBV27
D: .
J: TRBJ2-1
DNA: TGTGCCAGCAGTTTAGGTAGCAATGAGCAGTTCTTC
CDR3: CASSLGSNEQFF

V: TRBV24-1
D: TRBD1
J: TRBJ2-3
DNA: TGTGCCACCAGTGCCGCCGGGACAGGGGGTACAGATACGCAGTATTTT
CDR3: CATSAAGTGGTDTQYF

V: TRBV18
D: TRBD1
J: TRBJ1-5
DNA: TGTGCCAGCTCACCGGGACAGGGGTCTGGACAGCCCCAGCATTTT
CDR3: CASSPGQGSGQPQHF

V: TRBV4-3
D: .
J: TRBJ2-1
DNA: TGCGCCAGCAGCCACTCGCGCAACTCCTACAATGAGCAGTTCTTC
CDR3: CASSHSRNSYNEQFF

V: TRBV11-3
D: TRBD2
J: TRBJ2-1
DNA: TGTGCCAGCAGCTTAGAGAGCGGGAGAACAGGTCGTGAGCAGTTCTTC
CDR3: CASSLESGRTGREQFF

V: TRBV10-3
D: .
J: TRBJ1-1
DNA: TGTGCCATCAGTGATGGAGCCATGAACACTGAAGCTTTCTTT
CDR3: CAISDGAMNTEAFF

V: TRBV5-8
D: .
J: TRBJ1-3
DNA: TGTGCCAGCAGCTTCGGCAGGTTTAGCTCTGGAAACACCATATATTTT
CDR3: CASSFGRFSSGNTIYF

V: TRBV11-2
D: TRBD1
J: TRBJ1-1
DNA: TGTGCCAGCAGCTTGGACAGGGGATCCTACGCTTTCTTT
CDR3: CASSLDRGSYAFF

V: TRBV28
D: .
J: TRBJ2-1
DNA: TGTGCCAGCAGGGTGTATGATGGCGAGCAGTTCTTC
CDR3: CASRVYDGEQFF

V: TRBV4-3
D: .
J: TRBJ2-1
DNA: TGCGCCAGCAGCCAACCCGGGTGGGATGAGCAGTTCTTC
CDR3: CASSQPGWDEQFF

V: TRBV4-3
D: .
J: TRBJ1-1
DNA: TGCGCCAGCAGCCAAGATTTCTCCTCCACTGAAGCTTTCTTT
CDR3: CASSQDFSSTEAFF